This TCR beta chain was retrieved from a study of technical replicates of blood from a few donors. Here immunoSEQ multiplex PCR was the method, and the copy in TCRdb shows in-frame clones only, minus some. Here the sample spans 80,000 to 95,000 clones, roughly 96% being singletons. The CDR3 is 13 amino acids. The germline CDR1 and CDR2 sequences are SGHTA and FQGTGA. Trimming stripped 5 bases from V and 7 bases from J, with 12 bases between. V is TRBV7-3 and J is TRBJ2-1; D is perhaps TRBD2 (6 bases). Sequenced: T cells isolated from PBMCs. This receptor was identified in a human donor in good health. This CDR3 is CASSPGLINEQFF. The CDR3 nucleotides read TGTGCCAGCAGCCCGGGACTTATAAATGAGCAGTTCTTC.